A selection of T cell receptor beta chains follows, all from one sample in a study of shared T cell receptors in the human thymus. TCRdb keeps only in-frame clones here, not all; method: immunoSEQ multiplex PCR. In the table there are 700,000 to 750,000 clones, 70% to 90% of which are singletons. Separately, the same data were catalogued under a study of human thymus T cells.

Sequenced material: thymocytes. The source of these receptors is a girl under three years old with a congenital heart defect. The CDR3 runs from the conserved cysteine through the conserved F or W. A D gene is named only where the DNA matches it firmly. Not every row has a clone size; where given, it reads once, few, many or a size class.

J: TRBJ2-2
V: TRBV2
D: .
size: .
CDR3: CASRPEGGELFF
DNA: TGTGCCAGCAGACCGGAGGGCGGGGAGCTGTTTTTT

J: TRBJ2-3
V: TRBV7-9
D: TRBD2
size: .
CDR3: CASSLRQRRGGLNTQYF
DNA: TGTGCCAGCAGCCTCCGTCAACGGCGGGGGGGCCTAAATACGCAGTATTTT

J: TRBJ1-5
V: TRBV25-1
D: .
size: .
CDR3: CASSLRPGIDNQPQHF
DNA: TGTGCCAGCAGTCTCAGACCGGGGATCGACAATCAGCCCCAGCATTTT

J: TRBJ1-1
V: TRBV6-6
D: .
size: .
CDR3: CASSSVAHSGTEAFF
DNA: TGTGCCAGCAGTTCCGTGGCGCACTCGGGGACTGAAGCTTTCTTT

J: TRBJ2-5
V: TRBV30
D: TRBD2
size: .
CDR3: CAWIIAGTETQYF
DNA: TGTGCCTGGATCATAGCGGGGACGGAGACCCAGTACTTC

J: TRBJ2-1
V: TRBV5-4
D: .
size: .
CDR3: CASTPAPRGNEQFF
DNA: TGTGCCAGCACCCCGGCTCCCAGAGGGAATGAGCAGTTCTTC

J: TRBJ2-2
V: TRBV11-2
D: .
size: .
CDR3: CASSSGLHTGELFF
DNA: TGTGCCAGCAGCTCGGGACTCCACACCGGGGAGCTGTTTTTT

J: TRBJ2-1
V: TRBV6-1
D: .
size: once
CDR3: CASRGARSYNEQFF
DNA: TGTGCCAGCAGAGGAGCGAGGTCCTACAATGAGCAGTTCTTC

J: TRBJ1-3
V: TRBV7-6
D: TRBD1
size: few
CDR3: CASSPRTGVSGNTIYF
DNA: TGTGCCAGCAGCCCCCGGACAGGAGTCTCTGGAAACACCATATATTTT

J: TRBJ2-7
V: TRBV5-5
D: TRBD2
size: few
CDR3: CASSLSGLAGGIESYEQYF
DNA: TGTGCCAGCAGCTTGTCAGGACTAGCGGGGGGAATAGAGTCCTACGAGCAGTACTTC

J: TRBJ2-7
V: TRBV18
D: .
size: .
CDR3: CASSPSRGDRSGEQYF
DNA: TGTGCCAGCTCACCGTCCCGGGGGGACAGGTCTGGCGAGCAGTACTTC

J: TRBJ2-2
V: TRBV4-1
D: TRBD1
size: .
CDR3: CASSHRTGLRHTGELFF
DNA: TGCGCCAGCAGCCATAGGACAGGACTGAGGCATACCGGGGAGCTGTTTTTT

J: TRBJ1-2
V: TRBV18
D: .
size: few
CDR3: CASSLPSSGDPKGYTF
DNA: TGTGCCAGCTCACTACCCTCCTCAGGGGACCCCAAGGGCTACACCTTC

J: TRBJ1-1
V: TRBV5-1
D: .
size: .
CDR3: CASSLDKSMNTEAFF
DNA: TGCGCCAGCAGCTTGGACAAATCAATGAACACTGAAGCTTTCTTT

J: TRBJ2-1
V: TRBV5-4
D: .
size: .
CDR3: CASSFSHSYNEQFF
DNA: TGTGCCAGCAGCTTTAGTCATTCCTACAATGAGCAGTTCTTC

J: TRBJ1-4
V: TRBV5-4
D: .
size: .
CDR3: CASSPTPSRGKEKLFF
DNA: TGTGCCAGCAGCCCCACCCCTTCCCGAGGGAAGGAAAAACTGTTTTTT

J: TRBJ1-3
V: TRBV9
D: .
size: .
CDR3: CASSVVPQGGDTIYF
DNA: TGTGCCAGCAGCGTAGTCCCACAGGGTGGAGACACCATATATTTT

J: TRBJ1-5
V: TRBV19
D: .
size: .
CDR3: CASSRQVNSNQPQHF
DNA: TGTGCCAGTAGTCGGCAGGTCAATAGCAATCAGCCCCAGCATTTT

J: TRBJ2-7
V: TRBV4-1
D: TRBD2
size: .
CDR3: CASSRMTSRYEQYF
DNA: TGCGCCAGCAGCCGGATGACTAGCAGATACGAGCAGTACTTC

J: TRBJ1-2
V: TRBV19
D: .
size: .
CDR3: CASHPGGQTYGYTF
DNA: TGTGCCAGCCACCCGGGAGGACAGACCTATGGCTACACCTTC

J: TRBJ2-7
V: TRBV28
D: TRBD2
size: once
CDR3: CASSQRWEGGAYEQYF
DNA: TGTGCCAGCAGTCAGAGGTGGGAGGGAGGCGCCTACGAGCAGTACTTC

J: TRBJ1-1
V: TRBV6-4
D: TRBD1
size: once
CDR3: CASSPTRGRWDTEAFF
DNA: TGTGCCAGCAGCCCAACGAGGGGGCGTTGGGACACTGAAGCTTTCTTT

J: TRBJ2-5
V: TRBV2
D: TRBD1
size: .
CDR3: CASSKSTIRGETQYF
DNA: TGTGCCAGCAGCAAATCGACTATCAGGGGGGAGACCCAGTACTTC

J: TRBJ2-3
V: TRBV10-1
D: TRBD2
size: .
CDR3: CASSETPPRTSGGMSDTQYF
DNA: TGCGCCAGCAGTGAGACCCCTCCCCGGACTAGCGGGGGGATGTCAGATACGCAGTATTTT

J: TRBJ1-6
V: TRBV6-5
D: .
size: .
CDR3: CASRAGGCNSPLHF
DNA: TGTGCCAGCAGAGCCGGGGGTTGTAATTCACCCCTCCACTTT

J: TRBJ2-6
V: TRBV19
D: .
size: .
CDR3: CASTGTSTNSGANVLTF
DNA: TGTGCCAGTACTGGGACAAGTACCAACTCTGGGGCCAACGTCCTGACTTTC

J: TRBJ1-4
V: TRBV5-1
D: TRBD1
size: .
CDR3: CASSSPSTGQLATNEKLFF
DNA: TGCGCCAGCAGCTCCCCTTCCACGGGACAGCTTGCAACTAATGAAAAACTGTTTTTT

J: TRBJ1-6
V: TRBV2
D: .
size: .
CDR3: CASMGLDNSPLHF
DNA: TGTGCCAGCATGGGGCTAGATAATTCACCCCTCCACTTT

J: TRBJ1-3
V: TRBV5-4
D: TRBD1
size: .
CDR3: CASSTGTGGQVGNTIYF
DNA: TGTGCCAGCAGCACCGGGACAGGGGGCCAGGTGGGAAACACCATATATTTT

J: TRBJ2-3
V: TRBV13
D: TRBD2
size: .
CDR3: CASSPTSGGTDTQYF
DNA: TGTGCCAGCAGCCCGACTAGCGGGGGCACAGATACGCAGTATTTT

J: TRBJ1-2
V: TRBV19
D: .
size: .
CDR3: CASSYRAYPLLWFNMSNYGYTF
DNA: TGTGCCAGTAGTTACAGGGCGTACCCCCTTCTTTGGTTTAACATGTCTAACTATGGCTACACCTTC

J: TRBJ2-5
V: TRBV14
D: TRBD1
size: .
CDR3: CASSHLDRGEETQYF
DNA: TGTGCCAGCAGCCACCTGGACAGGGGGGAAGAGACCCAGTACTTC

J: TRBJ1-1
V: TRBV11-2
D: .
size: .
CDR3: CASSPRGGSSNTEAFF
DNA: TGTGCCAGCAGCCCCCGTGGAGGGAGTTCGAACACTGAAGCTTTCTTT

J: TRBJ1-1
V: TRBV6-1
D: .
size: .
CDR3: CASSEAGRGFPEAFF
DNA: TGTGCCAGCAGTGAAGCGGGCAGGGGATTCCCTGAAGCTTTCTTT

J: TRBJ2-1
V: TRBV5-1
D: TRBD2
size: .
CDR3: CASSSSLAGGRVEQFF
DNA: TGCGCCAGCAGCTCATCACTAGCGGGGGGCCGTGTTGAGCAGTTCTTC

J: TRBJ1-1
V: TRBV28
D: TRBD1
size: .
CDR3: CASSFRDRMRMNTEAFF
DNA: TGTGCCAGCAGTTTCCGGGACAGGATGCGGATGAACACTGAAGCTTTCTTT

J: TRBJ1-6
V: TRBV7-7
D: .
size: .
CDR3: CASSRYNSPLHF
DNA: TGTGCTAGCAGCCGCTATAATTCACCCCTCCACTTT

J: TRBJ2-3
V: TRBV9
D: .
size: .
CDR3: CASRGGLEDQSDTQYF
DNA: TGTGCCAGCAGGGGGGGTCTAGAAGATCAATCGGATACGCAGTATTTT

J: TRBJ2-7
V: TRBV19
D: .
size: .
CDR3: CASSIYGGSEQYF
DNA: TGTGCCAGTAGTATATATGGGGGGAGCGAGCAGTACTTC

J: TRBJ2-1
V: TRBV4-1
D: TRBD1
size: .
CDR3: CASSQDRDRGYNEQFF
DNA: TGCGCCAGCAGCCAAGATCGGGACAGGGGTTACAATGAGCAGTTCTTC

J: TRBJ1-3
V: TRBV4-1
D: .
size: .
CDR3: CASSQVVGATGNTIYF
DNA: TGCGCCAGCAGCCAAGTGGTGGGGGCCACTGGAAACACCATATATTTT

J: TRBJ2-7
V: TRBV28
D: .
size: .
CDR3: CASSWGRLVNEQYF
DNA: TGTGCCAGCAGTTGGGGTCGACTAGTGAACGAGCAGTACTTC

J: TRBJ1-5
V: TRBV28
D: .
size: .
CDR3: CASSLGDQGNQPQHF
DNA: TGTGCCAGCAGTTTGGGTGACCAGGGCAATCAGCCCCAGCATTTT

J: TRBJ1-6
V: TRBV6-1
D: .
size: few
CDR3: CASSGRGSPLHF
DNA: TGTGCCAGCAGTGGCCGGGGTTCACCCCTCCACTTT

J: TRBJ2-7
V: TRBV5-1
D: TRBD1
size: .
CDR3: CASSSGQASSYEQYF
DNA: TGCGCCAGCAGCTCGGGACAGGCCAGCTCCTACGAGCAGTACTTC

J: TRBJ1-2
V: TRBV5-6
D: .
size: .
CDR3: CASSPPQEMGQNRGYTF
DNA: TGTGCCAGCAGCCCCCCACAAGAAATGGGGCAAAACCGAGGCTACACCTTC

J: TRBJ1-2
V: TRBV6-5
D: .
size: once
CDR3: CASSYSDRDYGYTF
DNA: TGTGCCAGCAGTTACTCCGACAGAGACTATGGCTACACCTTC

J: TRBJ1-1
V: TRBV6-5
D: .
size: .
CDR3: CASSYNRCANTEAFF
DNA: TGTGCCAGCAGTTACAACCGATGCGCGAACACTGAAGCTTTCTTT

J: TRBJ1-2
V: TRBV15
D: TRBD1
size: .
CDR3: CATSSEPRDRSDYTF
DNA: TGTGCCACCAGCAGCGAACCCCGGGACAGGTCAGACTACACCTTC

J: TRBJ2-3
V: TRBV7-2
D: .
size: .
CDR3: CASSPDIDGARDTQYF
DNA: TGTGCCAGCAGCCCTGACATAGATGGGGCTAGAGATACGCAGTATTTT

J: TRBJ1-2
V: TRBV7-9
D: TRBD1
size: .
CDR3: CASSCWTGGDGYTF
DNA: TGTGCCAGCAGCTGTTGGACAGGGGGAGATGGCTACACCTTC

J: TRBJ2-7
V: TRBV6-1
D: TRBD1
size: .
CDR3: CASTKGQQNYEQYF
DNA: TGTGCCAGCACCAAGGGACAGCAGAACTACGAGCAGTACTTC

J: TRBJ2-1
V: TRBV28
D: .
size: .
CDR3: CASRLLAGEQFF
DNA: TGTGCCAGCAGGTTGCTGGCAGGTGAGCAGTTCTTC

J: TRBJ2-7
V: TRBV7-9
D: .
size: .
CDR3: CASSLNPYGEIYEQYF
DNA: TGTGCCAGCAGCCTAAACCCCTACGGGGAAATCTACGAGCAGTACTTC

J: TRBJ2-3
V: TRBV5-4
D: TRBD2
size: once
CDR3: CASSLAFIGGTKKSTDTQYF
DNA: TGTGCCAGCAGCTTGGCCTTTATTGGCGGGACTAAGAAAAGCACAGATACGCAGTATTTT